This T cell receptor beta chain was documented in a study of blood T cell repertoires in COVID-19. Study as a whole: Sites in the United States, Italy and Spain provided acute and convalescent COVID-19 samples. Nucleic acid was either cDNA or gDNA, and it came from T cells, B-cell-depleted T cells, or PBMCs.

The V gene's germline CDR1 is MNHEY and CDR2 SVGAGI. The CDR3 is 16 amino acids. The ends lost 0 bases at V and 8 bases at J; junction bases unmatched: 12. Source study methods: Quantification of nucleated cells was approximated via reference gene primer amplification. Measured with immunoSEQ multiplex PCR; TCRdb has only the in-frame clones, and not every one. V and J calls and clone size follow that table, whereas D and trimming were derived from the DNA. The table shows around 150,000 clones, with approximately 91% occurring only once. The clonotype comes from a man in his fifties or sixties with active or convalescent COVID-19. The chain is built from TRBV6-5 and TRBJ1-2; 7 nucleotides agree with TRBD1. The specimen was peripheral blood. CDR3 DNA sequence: TGTGCCAGCAGTTACTCGAAACAGGGGTTTAGAAGGGGCTACACCTTC. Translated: CASSYSKQGFRRGYTF.